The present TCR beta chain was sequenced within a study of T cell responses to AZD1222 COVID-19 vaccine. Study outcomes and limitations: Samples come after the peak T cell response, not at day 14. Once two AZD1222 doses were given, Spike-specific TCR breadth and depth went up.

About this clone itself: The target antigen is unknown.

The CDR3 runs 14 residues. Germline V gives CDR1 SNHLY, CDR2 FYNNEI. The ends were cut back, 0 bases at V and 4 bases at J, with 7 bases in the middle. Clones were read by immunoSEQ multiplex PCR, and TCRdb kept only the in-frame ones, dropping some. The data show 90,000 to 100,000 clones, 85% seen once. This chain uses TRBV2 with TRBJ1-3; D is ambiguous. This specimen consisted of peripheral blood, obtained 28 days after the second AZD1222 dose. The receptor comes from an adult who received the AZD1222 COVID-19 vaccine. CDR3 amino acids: CASSEAPGGNTIYF. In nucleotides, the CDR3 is TGTGCCAGCAGTGAAGCGCCTGGGGGAAACACCATATATTTT.